Each of the 20 T cell receptor beta chains below was sequenced from the same sample in a study of OX40 agonist ivuxolimab in advanced cancers. Sequencing used immunoSEQ multiplex PCR; TCRdb keeps in-frame clones, though not all of them. The table includes tens of thousands of clones, approximately 80% detected once. Material: CD4+ or CD8+ T cells sorted from blood, obtained in a trial of the OX40 agonist ivuxolimab. These TCRs come from an adult with an advanced solid tumor such as melanoma, head and neck, liver or kidney cancer.

This chain links TRBV4-1 with TRBJ1-4; tentatively, D is TRBD1 (6 bases). V lost 0 bases, J lost 7 bases, and 15 bases lay in between. The CDR3 contains 16 residues. Germline lookup yields CDR1 MGHRA and CDR2 YSYEKL. CDR3 nucleotide sequence: TGCGCCAGCAGCCAAGAAGTTGGGGGCGCGCGTGAAAAACTGTTTTTT. Residues: CASSQEVGGAREKLFF.

The V call is TRBV27, the J call TRBJ1-1, with a tentative D call TRBD1 (5 bases). This CDR3 has 17 residues. Trimming took off 0 bases at V and 0 bases at J, with 14 bases between the two ends. The germline V gene has CDR1 MNHEY and CDR2 SMNVEV (reference sequence). The CDR3 loop reads CASSLSLLGGVNTEAFF. For the CDR3, the DNA is TGTGCCAGCAGTTTATCCCTTTTGGGGGGAGTGAACACTGAAGCTTTCTTT.

V usage is TRBV6-5 and J usage is TRBJ2-7; D not certain. V lost 6 bases to trimming and J lost 0 bases, with 12 bases between them. CDR1 is MNHEY, CDR2 SVGAGI, per germline. The CDR3 is 14 amino acids. In DNA, the CDR3 is TGTGCCAGCAGGCACCGAGACCTCTCCTACGAGCAGTACTTC. Translating it yields CASRHRDLSYEQYF.

A single count supports this clone. The chain joins TRBV27 to TRBJ2-7; D remains unclear. The V gene's germline CDR1 is MNHEY and CDR2 SMNVEV (reference sequence). With 10 bases removed from V and 7 bases from J, the gap between germline ends came to 8 bases. The CDR3 totals 9 residues. CDR3 sequence reads: CATSWEQYF. Here the CDR3 DNA reads TGTGCCACGAGTTGGGAGCAGTACTTC.

About this clone: The sample holds other DNA sequences that translate to the same CDR3. The rearrangement joins TRBV5-1 to TRBJ2-7; 9 bases match TRBD1. Germline V gene data show CDR1 as SGHRS and CDR2 as YFSETQ. The V and J ends lost 0 bases and 6 bases, in that order; junction bases with no gene match: 13. This CDR3 has 17 residues. CDR3 nucleotides: TGCGCCAGCAGCTTGGCTTTTTTGGGACAGGGCCTCAGCGAGCAGTACTTC. Its protein is CASSLAFLGQGLSEQYF.

The CDR3 DNA reads as TGCGCCAGCAGCTTGGGCCAACATGTTTTAAGGGATGGCTACACCTTC. Encoded protein: CASSLGQHVLRDGYTF. V usage is TRBV5-1 and J usage is TRBJ1-2, with D unresolved. With 0 bases removed from V and 6 bases from J, the gap between germline ends came to 18 bases. The CDR3 runs 16 residues. Germline V gene sequence: CDR1 SGHRS, CDR2 YFSETQ.

The chain carries TRBV9 and TRBJ2-5; a possible D gene is TRBD1 (7 bases). Per germline, CDR1 SGDLS and CDR2 YYNGEE. This CDR3 is 14 amino acids long. The V end was cut by 6 bases, the J end by 1 base, with 13 bases between. CDR3: CASTTQGGQETQYF. The CDR3 bases are TGTGCCAGCACCACCCAGGGGGGCCAAGAGACCCAGTACTTC. The full variable domain, completed using reference TRBV9 and TRBJ2-5, is DSGVTQTPKHLITATGQRVTLRCSPRSGDLSVYWYQQSLDQGLQFLIQYYNGEERAKGNILERFSAQQFPDLHSELNLSSLELGDSALYFCASTTQGGQETQYFGPGTRLLVL.

The chain is built from TRBV5-1 and TRBJ2-5, with 7 bases fitting TRBD1. CDR3 length: 18 residues. Looked up from germline, CDR1 is SGHRS and CDR2 is YFSETQ. Trimming took 4 bases from V and 2 from J; bases not matched to a gene: 17. The CDR3 sequence: CASSPDGGQTVGQETQYF. Written as DNA, the CDR3 is TGCGCCAGCAGCCCGGATGGGGGACAGACAGTAGGGCAAGAGACCCAGTACTTC.

The chain has TRBV5-6 and TRBJ1-6; perhaps TRBD1 as D (5 bases). V lost 6 bases, J lost 7 bases, and 17 bases lay in between. This CDR3 contains 15 residues. Germline CDR1 and CDR2: SGHDT and YYEEEE. The CDR3 spells CASNSLGGGNSPLHF. CDR3 nucleotides: TGTGCCAGCAACTCCCTTGGGGGTGGGAATTCACCCCTCCACTTT. Complete variable domain (other parts from reference TRBV5-6 and TRBJ1-6): DAGVTQSPTHLIKTRGQQVTLRCSPKSGHDTVSWYQQALGQGPQFIFQYYEEEERQRGNFPDRFSGHQFPNYSSELNVNALLLGDSALYLCASNSLGGGNSPLHFGNGTRLTVT.

This clone was seen a handful of times. The chain combines TRBV6-1 with TRBJ1-5, with D possibly being TRBD1 (5 bases). This CDR3 contains 13 residues. V was clipped by 4 bases and J by 3 bases, with 7 bases between them. Germline CDR1 reads MNHNS; CDR2 reads SASEGT. The CDR3, as DNA: TGTGCCAGCAGTGCACAGGACAATCAGCCCCAGCATTTT. Encoded protein: CASSAQDNQPQHF.

The chain couples TRBV19 to TRBJ2-7; possible D gene TRBD1, 5 bases. The germline V gene encodes CDR1 LNHDA and CDR2 SQIVND (reference sequence). This CDR3 contains 14 residues. V shed 4 bases and J shed 1 base, with 11 bases lying between them. CDR3 in amino acids: CASSTQGGSYEQYF. The CDR3 coding sequence is TGTGCCAGTAGTACCCAGGGTGGGTCCTACGAGCAGTACTTC.

The V call is TRBV28, the J call TRBJ2-6, with TRBD1 identical over 9 bases. Germline CDR1 and CDR2: MDHEN and SYDVKM. The CDR3 has 19 residues. Trimming removed 6 bases from V and 1 base from J; junction bases left unmatched: 13. This CDR3 is CASRTLGTGGESGANVLTF. CDR3 sequence (DNA): TGTGCCAGCAGAACATTAGGAACAGGGGGCGAATCTGGGGCCAACGTCCTGACTTTC. The variable domain in full, with the rest retrieved from reference TRBV28 and TRBJ2-6, is DVKVTQSSRYLVKRTGEKVFLECVQDMDHENMFWYRQDPGLGLRLIYFSYDVKMKEKGDIPEGYSVSREKKERFSLILESASTNQTSMYLCASRTLGTGGESGANVLTFGAGSRLTVL.

This chain joins TRBV6-1 and TRBJ2-7; D is undetermined. This CDR3 comprises 14 residues. Per germline, CDR1 MNHNS and CDR2 SASEGT. The V gene lost 2 bases and the J gene lost 0 bases, with 8 bases spanning the gap. CDR3 protein: CASSEQLSSYEQYF. Here the CDR3 DNA reads TGTGCCAGCAGTGAACAGTTGAGCTCCTACGAGCAGTACTTC.

This clone occurred once. CDR3 bases: TGTGCCAGCAGCTTGGGGACTAGCCAGGCCTACGAGCAGTACTTC. It specifies CASSLGTSQAYEQYF. The gene calls are TRBV7-2 and TRBJ2-7; 9 nucleotides agree with TRBD2. CDR1 is SGHTA, CDR2 FQGNSA, per germline. CDR3 length: 15 residues. Trimming took 3 bases from V and 2 from J; bases not matched to a gene: 5.

This clone came up a few times. The rearrangement joins TRBV19 to TRBJ1-1; 7 nucleotides align to TRBD1. Germline V gene data show CDR1 as LNHDA and CDR2 as SQIVND (reference sequence). The CDR3 totals 13 residues. V gave up 6 bases and J gave up 5 bases; unmatched junction bases: 6. CDR3 region: CASRGDRATEAFF. The CDR3 DNA reads TGTGCCAGTAGGGGTGACAGGGCGACTGAAGCTTTCTTT.

V gene TRBV11-3 combines with J gene TRBJ2-4; TRBD2 might be the D (7 bases). The germline gives CDR1 SGHNT, CDR2 YENEEA. The CDR3 is 18 amino acids. V was shortened by 2 bases and J by 1 base, with 18 bases between the two germline ends. For the CDR3, the DNA is TGTGCCAGCAGCTTAAATGTTCTGGGGGGGCAGGCCAAAAACATTCAGTACTTC. Its protein product is CASSLNVLGGQAKNIQYF. Based on the CDR3 plus reference TRBV11-3 and TRBJ2-4, the full variable domain is EAGVVQSPRYKIIEKKQPVAFWCNPISGHNTLYWYLQNLGQGPELLIRYENEEAVDDSQLPKDRFSAERLKGVDSTLKIQPAELGDSAVYLCASSLNVLGGQAKNIQYFGAGTRLSVL.

This chain connects TRBV5-5 to TRBJ2-7; D is uncertain. The V and J ends lost 0 bases and 0 bases respectively, with 10 bases between them. From germline, CDR1 is SGHKS and CDR2 YYEKEE (reference sequence). This CDR3 contains 15 residues. This CDR3 reads CASSLVADSSYEQYF. The CDR3 DNA sequence: TGTGCCAGCAGCTTGGTGGCAGATAGCTCCTACGAGCAGTACTTC.

This chain joins TRBV7-8 and TRBJ2-1; D may be TRBD2 (5 bases). Germline V CDR1 and CDR2: SGHVS, FQNEAQ. V dropped 2 bases and J dropped 5 bases, with 13 bases sitting between them. The CDR3 is 15 residues long. CDR3 sequence reads: CASSLLASLNNEQFF. The CDR3 DNA reads as TGTGCCAGCAGCTTATTGGCTAGCCTCAACAATGAGCAGTTCTTC.

The genes are TRBV4-2 and TRBJ2-1; D call uncertain. V lost 0 bases and J lost 4, with 10 bases in between. Germline V CDR1 and CDR2: LGHNA, YNFKEQ. This CDR3 contains 15 residues. CDR3 DNA: TGTGCCAGCAGCCAAGATTGGAACGGGTACAATGAGCAGTTCTTC. This codes for CASSQDWNGYNEQFF.

CDR3 sequence reads: CASSYITAEQYF. The CDR3 DNA reads TGTGCCAGCAGCTACATTACGGCCGAGCAGTACTTC. V gene TRBV13 combines with J gene TRBJ2-7; D is undetermined. Trimming cost V 4 bases and J 6 bases, with 10 bases left between them. This CDR3 has 12 residues. Germline V gene data show CDR1 as PRHDT and CDR2 as FYEKMQ (reference sequence).